This T cell receptor beta chain is from a study of early T cells in non-severe SARS-CoV-2 infection. Regarding the study as a whole: Matching with VDJdb favored anti-spike CD8 responses (missing private and CD4 specificities).

Individual cDNA molecules each received unique molecular identifiers attached to them. One entry per CDR3 protein results from TCRdb running MiXCR on the 5' RACE reads. The table records 70,000 to 95,000 distinct CDR3 sequences, roughly 14% of them present only once. Germline-derived CDR1 and CDR2 are SGHTA and FQGNSA. There are 14 residues in the CDR3. The V and J ends lost 2 bases and 1 base respectively, with 7 bases between them. Concerning this clonotype: Antigen: not known.

The source of this sequence is an adult who was a healthcare worker with PCR-confirmed SARS-CoV-2 infection or an uninfected control (not recorded which). Sequencing used whole blood. V usage is TRBV7-2 and J usage is TRBJ2-3; no clear D gene. This CDR3 reads CASSLLLGTDTQYF. CDR3 coding DNA: TGTGCCAGCAGCTTACTGCTAGGCACAGATACGCAGTATTTT. Full variable domain (remainder filled in from reference TRBV7-2 and TRBJ2-3): GAGVSQSPSNKVTEKGKDVELRCDPISGHTALYWYRQSLGQGLEFLIYFQGNSAPDKSGLPSDRFSAERTGGSVSTLTIQRTQQEDSAVYLCASSLLLGTDTQYFGPGTRLTVL.